This T cell receptor (beta chain) derives from a study of T cell repertoires in cytomegalovirus infection. As for the study in general: From public TCR beta signatures came an indication of both CMV infection and matching HLA type.

In this sample, this clonotype turned up a few times. Its antigen is not identified. V shed 1 base and J 7 bases; nucleotides not matched to a gene: 7. The CDR3 spans 16 residues. MiXCR, run by TCRdb on the reads, gives a single entry per CDR3 protein. This table holds around 170,000 distinct CDR3 sequences, under 20% found once. Whole-study findings and limits: CMV-specific HLA-C-restricted TCR beta clonotypes dominated the ex vivo response. The study identified carriers of CMV plus the relevant HLA from cumulative public TCR beta family frequency.

The chain recombines TRBV12-3 or TRBV12-4 with TRBJ2-1; 10 positions match TRBD1. The source material was CD8+ T cells from PBMCs. The TCR sequence derives from a human donor in good health (CMV status not recorded). Some clones in this sample may be carry-over from other donors' samples. The CDR3 DNA sequence: TGTGCCAGCAGTTTAGTCGGGACAGGGGTTAGGAATGAGCAGTTCTTC. As protein: CASSLVGTGVRNEQFF.